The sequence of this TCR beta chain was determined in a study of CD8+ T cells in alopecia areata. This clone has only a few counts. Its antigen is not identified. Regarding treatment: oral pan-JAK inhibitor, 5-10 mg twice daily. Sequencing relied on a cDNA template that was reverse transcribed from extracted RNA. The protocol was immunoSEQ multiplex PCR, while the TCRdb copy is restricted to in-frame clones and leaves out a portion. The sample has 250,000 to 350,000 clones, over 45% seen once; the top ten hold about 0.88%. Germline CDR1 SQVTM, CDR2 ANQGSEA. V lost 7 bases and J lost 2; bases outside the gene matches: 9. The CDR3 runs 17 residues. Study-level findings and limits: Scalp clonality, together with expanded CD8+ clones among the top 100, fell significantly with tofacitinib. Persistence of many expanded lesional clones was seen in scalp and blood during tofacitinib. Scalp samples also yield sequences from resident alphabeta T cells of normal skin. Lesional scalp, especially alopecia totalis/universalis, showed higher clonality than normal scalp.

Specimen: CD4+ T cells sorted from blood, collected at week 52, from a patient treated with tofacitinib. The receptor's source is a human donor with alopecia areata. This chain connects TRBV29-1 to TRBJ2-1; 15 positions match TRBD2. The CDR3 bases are TGCAGCGGCGGACTAGCGGGGGGGCACTGGGCCTACAATGAGCAGTTCTTC. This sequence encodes CSGGLAGGHWAYNEQFF.